Listed below are T cell receptor beta chains from one sample, sequenced in a study of T cells in localized non-small cell lung cancer. TCRdb keeps only in-frame clones here, not all; method: immunoSEQ multiplex PCR. The sample comprises some 27,000 clones, about 88% of which are singletons, and over 10% rests with the top ten. Specimen: peripheral blood, collected before any cancer treatment. These receptors originate from a female donor over 55 with stage III squamous cell lung carcinoma. Both conserved end residues are part of each CDR3. Each record gives: D gene, V gene, J gene, clone size, CDR3 DNA, CDR3 protein. The D gene is left open where the match is weak. Clone size, where shown, is once, few, many, or a class for clones that have expanded.

D: TRBD2
V: TRBV10-3
J: TRBJ2-1
size: once
DNA: TGTGCCATCAGTCCAGGGACTAGCGGGACGAATGAGCAGTTCTTC
CDR3: CAISPGTSGTNEQFF

D: -
V: TRBV9
J: TRBJ2-3
size: -
DNA: TGTGCCAGCAGCGCCACAGGGTATCCAGATACGCAGTATTTT
CDR3: CASSATGYPDTQYF

D: TRBD1
V: TRBV6-5
J: TRBJ2-7
size: -
DNA: TGTGCCAGCAGGATCGGGACAGGGGAGTTCTACGAGCAGTACTTC
CDR3: CASRIGTGEFYEQYF

D: -
V: TRBV18
J: TRBJ2-6
size: -
DNA: TGTGCCAGCTCACCAGGACGAGCGGGGGCCAACGTCCTGACTTTC
CDR3: CASSPGRAGANVLTF

D: TRBD2
V: TRBV7-7
J: TRBJ2-3
size: -
DNA: TGTGCCACCGAACGACTAGCGGCCCGACTTCCTACGCAGTATTTT
CDR3: CATERLAARLPTQYF

D: -
V: TRBV9
J: TRBJ2-1
size: once
DNA: TGTGCCAGCAGCGTATCCTCTATACCGGGAGACTCCTACAATGAGCAGTTCTTC
CDR3: CASSVSSIPGDSYNEQFF

D: -
V: TRBV6-5
J: TRBJ1-1
size: -
DNA: TGTGCCAGCAGTTACCCCGGAGGGAACACTGAAGCTTTCTTT
CDR3: CASSYPGGNTEAFF

D: TRBD2
V: TRBV28
J: TRBJ2-1
size: -
DNA: TGTGCCAGCAGTTTACCCACTAGACTAGCGGGAAGAGGTGAGCAGTTCTTC
CDR3: CASSLPTRLAGRGEQFF

D: -
V: TRBV6-1
J: TRBJ1-2
size: once
DNA: TGTGCCAGCAGTGAACAGGGGTTGGTTGGCTACACCTTC
CDR3: CASSEQGLVGYTF

D: -
V: TRBV2
J: TRBJ2-5
size: -
DNA: TGTGCCAGCGGGGCACGGCCCGGAGGGACCCAGTACTTC
CDR3: CASGARPGGTQYF